Sequencing of this TCR beta chain was carried out in a study of breast tumors, draining lymph nodes, adjacent tissues. Germline V gives CDR1 ENHRY, CDR2 SYGVKD. The CDR3 is 12 residues long. V dropped 10 bases and J dropped 7; count of bases not matched to a gene: 5. Breast cancer patients provided tissue from their axillary draining lymph nodes. TCRdb re-called the multiplex PCR reads through MiXCR, storing one row per CDR3 protein. The data show 200,000 to 250,000 distinct CDR3 sequences, nearly 35% seen once. The J gene is TRBJ1-2, the V gene TRBV10-3; TRBD1 aligns across 11 bases. The source is a female donor with breast cancer. Some clones in this sample may be carry-over from other donors' samples. The sequencing sample was made of axillary lymph node tissue. CDR3 DNA: TGTGCCACTGGACAGGGGGCGATTGGCTACACCTTC. As protein: CATGQGAIGYTF.